Listed below are T cell receptor beta chains from one sample, sequenced in a study of graft-versus-host responses after intestinal transplantation. For these TCRs, the target antigens are not known. Method: immunoSEQ multiplex PCR; TCRdb's copy keeps in-frame clones and lacks some. Counted here are around 130,000 clones, more than 80% occurring once; the ten biggest clones make up around 0.15%. This specimen consisted of unstimulated CD4+ T cells sorted from spleen or lymph node cells, obtained before intestinal transplant. These receptors were collected from a human donor who received an intestinal transplant. CDR3s include the opening cysteine and the closing phenylalanine or tryptophan. The D gene is left open where the match is weak. Expanded clones are given a class, and other clones once, few, many or no size at all.

cdr3_aa cdr3_nt d_call j_call v_call clone_size
CASSLGRPSSDEQYF TGTGCCAGCAGCTTAGGCCGCCCGTCTTCCGACGAGCAGTACTTC NA TRBJ2-7 TRBV13 NA
CASSATPGGETQYF TGTGCCAGCAGTGCGACTCCGGGGGGGGAGACCCAGTACTTC TRBD2 TRBJ2-5 TRBV6-6 NA
CASSLPRGPVDTQYF TGTGCCAGCAGCCTTCCGCGGGGGCCCGTGGATACGCAGTATTTT NA TRBJ2-3 TRBV11-2 NA
CASTTGQETQYF TGTGCCAGCACCACGGGGCAAGAGACCCAGTACTTC NA TRBJ2-5 TRBV2 NA
CASSAGGALVNEQFF TGTGCCAGCAGTGCAGGGGGGGCACTTGTCAATGAGCAGTTCTTC NA TRBJ2-1 TRBV6-4 NA
CSVEGTSGEPYEQYF TGCAGCGTTGAGGGGACTAGCGGGGAACCCTACGAGCAGTACTTC TRBD2 TRBJ2-7 TRBV29-1 NA
CASSLSGGSPLHF TGTGCCAGCAGCTTATCTGGGGGGTCACCCCTCCACTTT NA TRBJ1-6 TRBV11-2 NA
CASSLGDRSQETQYF TGTGCCAGCAGCTTGGGGGACAGGTCCCAAGAGACCCAGTACTTC TRBD1 TRBJ2-5 TRBV5-8 NA
CASSQEGFTEAFF TGCGCCAGCAGCCAAGAAGGGTTCACTGAAGCTTTCTTT NA TRBJ1-1 TRBV4-1 NA
CASSKAGGYNTGELFF TGCGCCAGCAGCAAAGCGGGGGGCTACAACACCGGGGAGCTGTTTTTT TRBD2 TRBJ2-2 TRBV5-1 NA
CAISDWQGDYEQYF TGTGCCATCAGTGATTGGCAGGGCGATTACGAGCAGTACTTC NA TRBJ2-7 TRBV10-3 NA
CAWNSDLYNEQFF TGTGCCTGGAACTCGGATCTGTACAATGAGCAGTTCTTC NA TRBJ2-1 TRBV30 NA
CASRRAVGSPLHF TGTGCCAGCCGTAGGGCGGTGGGTTCACCCCTCCACTTT NA TRBJ1-6 TRBV2 once
CASSLVGGRAFF TGTGCCAGCAGTTTAGTTGGGGGACGTGCTTTCTTT NA TRBJ1-1 TRBV27 NA
CATSRAGAYNEQFF TGTGCCACCAGCAGAGCGGGAGCTTACAATGAGCAGTTCTTC NA TRBJ2-1 TRBV15 NA
CASTSLLNTEAFF TGTGCCAGTACGTCCCTCCTGAACACTGAAGCTTTCTTT NA TRBJ1-1 TRBV19 once
CASVWQYSTDTQYF TGTGCCAGCGTATGGCAATACAGCACAGATACGCAGTATTTT NA TRBJ2-3 TRBV2 NA
CASSTEYEQYF TGTGCCAGCAGCACTGAATACGAGCAGTACTTC NA TRBJ2-7 TRBV21-1 NA
CASSITTGNTEAFF TGCGCCAGCAGCATTACAACGGGGAACACTGAAGCTTTCTTT NA TRBJ1-1 TRBV5-1 once
CASSALAGGNNEQFF TGTGCCAGCAGCGCACTAGCGGGGGGGAACAATGAGCAGTTCTTC TRBD2 TRBJ2-1 TRBV6-1 once
CSVDTGGTVTEAFF TGCAGCGTTGACACAGGGGGAACGGTTACTGAAGCTTTCTTT TRBD1 TRBJ1-1 TRBV29-1 NA
CASSLRGQPQHF TGTGCCAGCAGCTTAAGGGGACAGCCCCAGCATTTT NA TRBJ1-5 TRBV7-2 NA
CASSVGLLGTQYF TGTGCCAGCAGCGTCGGTCTACTAGGCACGCAGTATTTT NA TRBJ2-3 TRBV9 NA
CASRHGGLPQETQYF TGTGCCAGTAGGCATGGGGGACTGCCACAAGAGACCCAGTACTTC NA TRBJ2-5 TRBV19 NA
CASSKVASGQETQYF TGCGCCAGCAGCAAGGTAGCTAGCGGACAAGAGACCCAGTACTTC TRBD2 TRBJ2-5 TRBV5-1 NA
CASSVAVIAGTTDTQYF TGTGCCAGCAGCGTAGCTGTAATAGCGGGGACCACAGATACGCAGTATTTT TRBD2 TRBJ2-3 TRBV9 NA
CASSWRGGGELFF TGTGCCAGCAGCTGGCGGGGGGGCGGGGAGCTGTTTTTT TRBD2 TRBJ2-2 TRBV9 NA
CASSPFEGGGQPQHF TGCGCCAGCAGCCCGTTTGAGGGGGGAGGGCAGCCCCAGCATTTT NA TRBJ1-5 TRBV4-1 NA
CASSLGVGTEAFF TGCGCCAGCAGCTTGGGAGTCGGAACTGAAGCTTTCTTT NA TRBJ1-1 TRBV5-1 NA
CASSFRGNEKLFF TGTGCCAGCAGCTTCCGGGGTAATGAAAAACTGTTTTTT NA TRBJ1-4 TRBV5-4 NA
CASGRRNEKLFF TGTGCCTCAGGCAGACGTAATGAAAAACTGTTTTTT NA TRBJ1-4 TRBV25-1 NA
CASSKTGTSGAYEQYF TGTGCCAGCAGCAAAACAGGGACTAGCGGGGCCTACGAGCAGTACTTC TRBD2 TRBJ2-7 TRBV11-3 NA
CATSREQLSYNEQFF TGTGCCACCAGCAGAGAACAGTTGTCCTACAATGAGCAGTTCTTC NA TRBJ2-1 TRBV15 NA
CASSFRPLGGQETQYF TGTGCCAGCAGCTTTCGACCCCTAGGGGGCCAAGAGACCCAGTACTTC NA TRBJ2-5 TRBV5-4 once
CASSLGGRGFTEAFF TGTGCCAGCAGCTTAGGTGGCAGGGGGTTCACTGAAGCTTTCTTT TRBD1 TRBJ1-1 TRBV7-3 NA
CASSLRQASSGNTIYF TGTGCCAGCAGCTTGAGACAGGCCTCCTCTGGAAACACCATATATTTT NA TRBJ1-3 TRBV5-8 NA
CAISMNGELFF TGTGCCATCAGCATGAACGGGGAGCTGTTTTTT NA TRBJ2-2 TRBV10-3 NA
CASTVADTQYF TGTGCCAGCACGGTTGCAGATACGCAGTATTTT NA TRBJ2-3 TRBV6-5 NA
CASSLSLGGYTF TGTGCCAGCAGTTTATCCCTCGGGGGCTACACCTTC NA TRBJ1-2 TRBV27 NA
CAWGRTSGGDEQYF TGTGCCTGGGGTCGGACTAGCGGGGGGGACGAGCAGTACTTC TRBD2 TRBJ2-7 TRBV30 NA
CAISGSPRGDEAFF TGTGCCATCAGTGGATCCCCGAGGGGGGATGAAGCTTTCTTT NA TRBJ1-1 TRBV10-3 NA
CASSAGMTNEKLFF TGTGCCAGCAGTGCGGGGATGACTAATGAAAAACTGTTTTTT NA TRBJ1-4 TRBV2 NA
CASSTGVRELFF TGTGCCAGCAGCACAGGAGTAAGGGAGCTGTTTTTT NA TRBJ2-2 TRBV11-2 NA
CASRIRQQNSPLHF TGCGCCAGCAGGATCCGCCAGCAAAATTCACCCCTCCACTTT NA TRBJ1-6 TRBV5-1 NA
CASSIGDGAYEQYF TGTGCCAGTAGTATAGGGGACGGGGCCTACGAGCAGTACTTC NA TRBJ2-7 TRBV19 NA
CASSLGQGGVYGYTF TGCGCCAGCAGCTTGGGCCAGGGAGGGGTCTATGGCTACACCTTC NA TRBJ1-2 TRBV5-1 NA
CASSPLRVDRERVYTF TGTGCCAGCAGCCCACTTAGGGTAGACAGGGAGAGGGTCTACACCTTC TRBD1 TRBJ1-2 TRBV7-8 NA
CASSVQGDNSPLHF TGTGCCAGCAGCGTTCAGGGCGACAATTCACCCCTCCACTTT NA TRBJ1-6 TRBV9 NA
CASSKGTGASTDTQYF TGTGCCAGTAGTAAGGGGACAGGGGCTTCCACAGATACGCAGTATTTT TRBD1 TRBJ2-3 TRBV19 NA
CASSIRGQGGEQFF TGTGCCAGTAGTATAAGGGGACAGGGCGGTGAGCAGTTCTTC TRBD1 TRBJ2-1 TRBV19 NA
CASSLEGLAGYNEQFF TGTGCCAGCAGCTTAGAGGGGCTAGCGGGTTACAATGAGCAGTTCTTC TRBD2 TRBJ2-1 TRBV11-2 NA
CASSESPSGGADEQFF TGTGCCAGCAGTGAATCTCCTAGCGGGGGGGCCGATGAGCAGTTCTTC TRBD2 TRBJ2-1 TRBV25-1 NA